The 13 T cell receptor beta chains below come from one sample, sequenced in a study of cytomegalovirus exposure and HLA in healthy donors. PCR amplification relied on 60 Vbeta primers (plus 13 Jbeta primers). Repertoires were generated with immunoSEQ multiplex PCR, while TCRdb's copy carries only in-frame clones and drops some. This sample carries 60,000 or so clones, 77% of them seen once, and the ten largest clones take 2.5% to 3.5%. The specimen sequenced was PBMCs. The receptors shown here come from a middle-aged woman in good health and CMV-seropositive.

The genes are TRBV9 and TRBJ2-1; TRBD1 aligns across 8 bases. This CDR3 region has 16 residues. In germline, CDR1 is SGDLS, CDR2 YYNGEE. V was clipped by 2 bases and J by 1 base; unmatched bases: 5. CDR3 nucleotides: TGTGCCAGCAGCGTTGGGGGACAGGTGTCCTACAATGAGCAGTTCTTC. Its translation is CASSVGGQVSYNEQFF.

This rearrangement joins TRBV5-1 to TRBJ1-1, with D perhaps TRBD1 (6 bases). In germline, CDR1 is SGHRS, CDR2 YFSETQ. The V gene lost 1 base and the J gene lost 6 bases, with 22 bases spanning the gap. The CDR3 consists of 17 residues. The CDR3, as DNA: TGCGCCAGCAGCTTGAAGCCCACAGGGTCCGGTGATTCTGAAGCTTTCTTT. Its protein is CASSLKPTGSGDSEAFF.

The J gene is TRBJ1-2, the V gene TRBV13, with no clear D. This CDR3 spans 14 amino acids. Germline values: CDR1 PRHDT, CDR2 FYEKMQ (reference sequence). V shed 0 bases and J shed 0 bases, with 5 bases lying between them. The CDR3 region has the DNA TGTGCCAGCAGCTTAGGTCTTTCTAACTATGGCTACACCTTC. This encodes CASSLGLSNYGYTF.

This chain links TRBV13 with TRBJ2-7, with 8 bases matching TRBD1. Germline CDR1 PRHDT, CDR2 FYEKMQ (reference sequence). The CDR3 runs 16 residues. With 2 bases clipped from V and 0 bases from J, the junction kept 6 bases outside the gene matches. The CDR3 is CASSLSSQGDSYEQYF. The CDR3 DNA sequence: TGTGCCAGCAGCTTATCCTCACAGGGGGACTCCTACGAGCAGTACTTC.

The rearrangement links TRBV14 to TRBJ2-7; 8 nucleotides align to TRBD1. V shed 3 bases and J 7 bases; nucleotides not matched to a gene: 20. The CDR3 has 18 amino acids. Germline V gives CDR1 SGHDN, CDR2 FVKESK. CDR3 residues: CASSHPIKGTGVSWEQYF. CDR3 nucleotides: TGTGCCAGCAGCCATCCAATAAAGGGGACAGGAGTCTCCTGGGAGCAGTACTTC.

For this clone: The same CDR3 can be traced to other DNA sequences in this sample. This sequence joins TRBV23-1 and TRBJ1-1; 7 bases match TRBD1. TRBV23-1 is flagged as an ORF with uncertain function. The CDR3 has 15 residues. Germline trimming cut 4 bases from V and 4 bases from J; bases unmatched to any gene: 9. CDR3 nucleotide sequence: TGCGCCAGCAGTCTAAGACAGGGTGTGGTCACTGAAGCTTTCTTT. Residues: CASSLRQGVVTEAFF.

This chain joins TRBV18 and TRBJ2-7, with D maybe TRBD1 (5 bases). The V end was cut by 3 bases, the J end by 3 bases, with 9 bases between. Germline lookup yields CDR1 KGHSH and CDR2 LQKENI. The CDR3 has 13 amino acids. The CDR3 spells CASSPETVYEQYF. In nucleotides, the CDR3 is TGTGCCAGCTCACCGGAGACAGTCTACGAGCAGTACTTC.

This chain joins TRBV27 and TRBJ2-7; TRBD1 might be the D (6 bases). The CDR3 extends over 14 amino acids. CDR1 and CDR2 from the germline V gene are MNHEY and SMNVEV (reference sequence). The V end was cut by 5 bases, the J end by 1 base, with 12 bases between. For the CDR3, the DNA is TGTGCCAGCAGTAAAGACAGGCGTTCCTACGAGCAGTACTTC. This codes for CASSKDRRSYEQYF.

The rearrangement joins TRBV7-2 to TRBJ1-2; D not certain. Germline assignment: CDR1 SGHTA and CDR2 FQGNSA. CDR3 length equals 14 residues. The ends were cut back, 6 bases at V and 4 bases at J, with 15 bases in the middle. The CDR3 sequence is CASRTPRSSYGYTF. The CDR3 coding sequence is TGTGCCAGCAGAACACCCCGTAGCAGCTATGGCTACACCTTC.

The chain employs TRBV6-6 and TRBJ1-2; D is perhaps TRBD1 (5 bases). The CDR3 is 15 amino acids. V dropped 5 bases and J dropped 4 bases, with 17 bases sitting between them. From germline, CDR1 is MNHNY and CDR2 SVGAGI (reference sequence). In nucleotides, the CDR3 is TGTGCCAGCAGTCCTAGGGGAAGGATGAGCTATGGCTACACCTTC. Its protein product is CASSPRGRMSYGYTF.

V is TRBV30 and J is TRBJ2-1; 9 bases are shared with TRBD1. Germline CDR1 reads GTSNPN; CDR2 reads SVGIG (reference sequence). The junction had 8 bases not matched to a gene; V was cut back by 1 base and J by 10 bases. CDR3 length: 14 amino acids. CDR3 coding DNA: TGTGCCTGGAGTGGGAACAGGGGGCGCCAAGAGCAGTTCTTC. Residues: CAWSGNRGRQEQFF. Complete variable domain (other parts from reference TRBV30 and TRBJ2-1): SQTIHQWPATLVQPVGSPLSLECTVEGTSNPNLYWYRQAAGRGLQLLFYSVGIGQISSEVPQNLSASRPQDRQFILSSKKLLLSDSGFYLCAWSGNRGRQEQFFGPGTRLTVL.

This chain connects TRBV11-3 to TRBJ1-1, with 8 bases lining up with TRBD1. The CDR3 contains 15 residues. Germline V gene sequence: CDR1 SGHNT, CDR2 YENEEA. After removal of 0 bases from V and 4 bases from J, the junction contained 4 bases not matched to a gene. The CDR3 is CASSLDSTGGTEAFF. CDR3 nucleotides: TGTGCCAGCAGCTTAGATAGCACAGGGGGCACTGAAGCTTTCTTT.

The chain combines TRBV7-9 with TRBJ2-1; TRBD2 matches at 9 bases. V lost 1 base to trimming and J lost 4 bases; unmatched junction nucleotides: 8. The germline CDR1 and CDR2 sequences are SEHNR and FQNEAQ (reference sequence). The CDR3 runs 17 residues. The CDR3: CASSLGPSGEIYNEQFF. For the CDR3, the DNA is TGTGCCAGCAGCTTAGGTCCTAGCGGGGAAATTTACAATGAGCAGTTCTTC.